In this sample, the clone carrying this TCR beta chain turned up once. Study processing details: It was from reference gene primer amplification that nucleated cell counts were estimated. Repertoires were generated with immunoSEQ multiplex PCR, while TCRdb's copy carries only in-frame clones and drops some. V and J calls and clone size come straight from that table; D and trimming were deduced from the DNA. The data hold 250,000 to 300,000 clones, with approximately 82% observed a single time. The data stem from a study of blood T cell repertoires in COVID-19. Trimming shortened V by 5 bases and J by 6 bases, and 19 bases separated the two germline ends. Germline values: CDR1 SGHTA, CDR2 FQGNSA. The CDR3 totals 15 residues.

This chain connects TRBV7-2 to TRBJ1-2; D is ambiguous. The clonotype originates from a man aged 80 or over with acute or convalescent COVID-19. The specimen sequenced was peripheral blood. The DNA of the CDR3 is TGTGCCAGCAGCCAATGGCACGGGATTGGGAATGGCTACACCTTC. Amino acids: CASSQWHGIGNGYTF.